The 21 T cell receptor beta chains reported below all come from one sample, sequenced in a study of CD8+ T cells in alopecia areata. Markers including CD4, CD8alpha, NKG2D and NKG2ACE guided sorting of pooled cutaneous lymph node cells. Following RNA extraction, reverse transcription yielded cDNA that acted as the sequencing template. Produced via immunoSEQ multiplex PCR; TCRdb's table is partial and in-frame only. Sampling found more than 250,000 clones, none seen once. Material: CD4+ T cells sorted from a lymph node. The receptors stem from a C3H/HeJ mouse with alopecia areata. For this strain, the MHC haplotype corresponds to H2-k.

On this clone: Here the gene names and germline are mouse. The CDR3 end falls 4 residues outside the read, so it is completed with the germline J gene. Other DNA sequences in this sample translate to the same CDR3. J is TRBJ2-4 and V is TRBV1, with a weak D call TRBD1 (5 bases). Germline V CDR1 and CDR2: NSQYPW, LRSPGD (reference sequence). The CDR3 has 13 residues. CDR3 DNA (partial): TGCACCTGCAGTGCAGGGACAAAAAAC. Translating gives CTCSAGTKN. The whole CDR3 sequence reads CTCSAGTKNTLYF. The full variable domain, rest sourced from reference TRBV1 and TRBJ2-4, is VTLLEQNPRWRLVPRGQAVNLRCILKNSQYPWMSWYQQDLQKQLQWLFTLRSPGDKEVKSLPGADYLATRVTDTELRLQVANMSQGRTLYCTCSAGTKNTLYFGAGTRLSVL.

This clone was seen more than once but under ten times. The gene symbols are mouse symbols. The missing CDR3 end, 4 residues past where the read stops, is filled in from the germline J gene. The chain has TRBV13-2 and TRBJ2-7; 14 positions agree with TRBD2. This CDR3 has 18 residues. Per the germline V gene, CDR1 is NNHNN and CDR2 is SYGAGS (reference sequence). The covered CDR3 bases are TGTGCCAGCGGTGACCTCCGGGACTGGGGGGGCGAAGGGGAT. Translated: CASGDLRDWGGEGD. The full CDR3 reads CASGDLRDWGGEGDEQYF.

On this clone itself: The gene names given are mouse names. Read data end 4 residues before the CDR3 end; the end is taken from the germline J gene. This rearrangement joins TRBV13-2 to TRBJ2-7; 8 nucleotides agree with TRBD2. CDR1 NNHNN and CDR2 SYGAGS come from the germline V gene (reference sequence). J gave up 0 bases and V 6 bases, and 5 bases lay outside the gene matches. The CDR3 is 14 residues long. The CDR3 reads CASATGGSSYEQYF. The DNA read from the CDR3 is TGTGCCAGCGCCACTGGGGGAAGCTCCTAT.

This clone occurred a few times. Germline and genes: mouse. From the germline J gene comes the end of the CDR3, since the read stops 4 residues before it. This sequence joins TRBV13-3 and TRBJ2-3; possibly TRBD1 for D (6 bases). V dropped 3 bases and J dropped 2 bases, with 10 bases sitting between them. The CDR3 sequence is 14 residues long. Germline loops: CDR1 NNHDY, CDR2 SYVADS. The CDR3 reads CASSAGAPAETLYF. Partial CDR3 DNA: TGTGCCAGCAGTGCAGGGGCCCCTGCAGAA.

This clone was detected a few times. Gene names are the mouse ones. The CDR3 sequence: CASSWDRGQNTLYF. Incomplete CDR3 DNA: TGTGCCAGCAGTTGGGACAGGGGTCAAAAC. V gene TRBV13-1 combines with J gene TRBJ2-4, with 9 nucleotides matching TRBD1. Read coverage stops 4 residues before the CDR3 terminus; the germline J gene supplies the remainder. The ends lost 4 bases at V and 1 base at J; junction bases unmatched: 1. The CDR3 covers 14 residues. The germline CDR1 and CDR2 sequences are NSHNY and SYGAGN.

Only a few counts were recorded for this clone. Germline and genes here are mouse. The read stops 4 residues short of the end of the CDR3; the missing end is completed from the germline J gene. The chain recombines TRBV13-3 with TRBJ2-3, with 9 bases lining up with TRBD1. CDR1 and CDR2 (germline): NNHDY, SYVADS. V was clipped by 5 bases and J by 1 base; unmatched bases: 5. CDR3 size: 15 residues. The DNA read from the CDR3 is TGTGCCAGCAGGAGGACAGGGGAGGGTGCAGAA. The encoded protein is CASRRTGEGAE. The full CDR3 is CASRRTGEGAETLYF.

A note on this clone: Gene names and germline match the mouse. The read stops 4 residues short of the end of the CDR3; the missing end is completed from the germline J gene. Additional DNA sequences in this sample encode the identical CDR3. The V call is TRBV13-2, the J call TRBJ2-5, with TRBD2 identical over 8 bases. Unmatched junction bases numbered 2, after V lost 5 bases and J lost 0 bases. Germline V gene data show CDR1 as NNHNN and CDR2 as SYGAGS (reference sequence). The CDR3 length is 14 residues. Partial CDR3 DNA: TGTGCCAGCGGGACTGGGGTTAACCAAGAC. Translated, it gives CASGTGVNQD. The full CDR3 protein is CASGTGVNQDTQYF.

On this clone: Genes and germline come from the mouse. The read ends 4 residues early relative to the CDR3; the germline J gene fills the gap. This chain connects TRBV13-1 to TRBJ2-2; 10 nucleotides align to TRBD1. Germline CDR1 and CDR2: NSHNY and SYGAGN. The junction had 4 bases not matched to a gene; V was cut back by 5 bases and J by 0 bases. The CDR3 totals 16 residues. The CDR3 loop reads CASSLGTGANTGQLYF. The CDR3 DNA, read in part, is TGTGCCAGCAGCCTCGGGACAGGGGCAAACACCGGG.

This clone was seen a few times. The genes and germline here are from mouse. The sequence runs out 4 residues before the end of the CDR3; the remainder is reconstructed from the germline J gene. The gene calls are TRBV19 and TRBJ1-1; D uncertain. The CDR3 sequence is 14 residues long. V dropped 1 base and J dropped 2 bases, with 9 bases sitting between them. The V gene's germline CDR1 is FNHDT and CDR2 SITEND (reference sequence). The CDR3 DNA, read in part, is TGTGCCAGCAGTATATCGAGGGTTAACACA. Its protein is CASSISRVNT. The complete CDR3 sequence is CASSISRVNTEVFF.

Regarding this clone: The listed genes are named as in mouse. The observed sequence ends 4 residues before the CDR3 terminus, with the missing tail filled in from the germline J gene. The V gene is TRBV19, the J gene TRBJ2-2; the D gene is possibly TRBD2 (6 bases). This CDR3 is built from 15 residues. Germline CDR1 is FNHDT and CDR2 is SITEND (reference sequence). V was shortened by 6 bases and J by 0 bases, with 12 bases between the two germline ends. The CDR3 DNA, read in part, is TGTGCCAGCACCTCACTGGGATCAAACACCGGG. Translated, it gives CASTSLGSNTG. Given in full, the CDR3 is CASTSLGSNTGQLYF.

As regards this clone: Gene and germline names: mouse. The read falls 4 residues short of the CDR3 end, and the missing part is taken from the germline J gene. The identical CDR3 is also encoded by other nucleotide sequences in the sample. V is TRBV5 and J is TRBJ2-2; 9 bases align to TRBD1. CDR3 length: 16 residues. Looked up from germline, CDR1 is LGHNA and CDR2 is YNLKQL (reference sequence). Unmatched junction bases numbered 2, after V lost 0 bases and J lost 3 bases. The CDR3 reads CASSQETGGDTGQLYF. CDR3 DNA, as far as it was read: TGTGCCAGCAGCCAAGAGACAGGGGGAGACACCGGG.

Concerning this clone: Each gene name is a mouse one. Read sequence stops 4 residues before the CDR3 end, and the germline J gene provides the missing end. This sequence joins TRBV19 and TRBJ2-7; D is possibly TRBD2 (7 bases). Germline V gene lookup returns CDR1 FNHDT and CDR2 SITEND (reference sequence). This CDR3 spans 14 amino acids. Deletions cut 3 bases from V and 0 bases from J, with 10 bases between. The CDR3 protein is CASSKGGVSYEQYF. The part of the CDR3 DNA that was read is TGTGCCAGCAGTAAGGGGGGGGTCTCCTAT.

This clone was found many times. All gene names here are mouse names. The CDR3 end falls 4 residues outside the read, so it is completed with the germline J gene. The chain combines TRBV13-3 with TRBJ1-2; 7 bases are shared with TRBD1. The CDR3 sequence is 13 residues long. With 0 bases clipped from V and 4 bases from J, the junction kept 0 bases outside the gene matches. Germline-derived CDR1 and CDR2 are NNHDY and SYVADS. The covered CDR3 bases are TGTGCCAGCAGTGATGCAGGGGGCTCC. Residues: CASSDAGGS. The whole CDR3 sequence is CASSDAGGSDYTF.

Points on this clone: Germline and genes: mouse. The read ends 4 residues before the CDR3 terminus; that terminus is restored from the germline J gene. The chain links TRBV31 to TRBJ2-3; D not certain. Trimming cost V 4 bases and J 0 bases, with 8 bases left between them. From germline, CDR1 is GKSSPN and CDR2 SITVG. CDR3 length equals 13 residues. The CDR3 bases that were read are TGTGCCTGGACTTTTACTAGTGCAGAA. Translating it yields CAWTFTSAE. The whole CDR3 sequence is CAWTFTSAETLYF.

As concerns this clone: Gene names and germline refer to mouse. With the read ending 4 residues before the CDR3 end, the germline J gene is used to fill in that end. This sequence joins TRBV5 and TRBJ2-3, with 11 bases matching TRBD2. CDR3 length: 15 amino acids. Germline lookup yields CDR1 LGHNA and CDR2 YNLKQL (reference sequence). Germline trimming cut 3 bases from V and 3 bases from J; bases unmatched to any gene: 2. The CDR3 spells CASSHRDWGAETLYF. The part of the CDR3 DNA that was read is TGTGCCAGCAGCCACCGGGACTGGGGGGCAGAA.

This clone has a handful of counts. Genes and germline are mouse. The read comes to an end 4 residues before the CDR3 does, leaving the germline J gene to fill in the end. This chain connects TRBV31 to TRBJ2-7, with TRBD1 identical over 9 bases. The CDR3 sequence is 13 residues long. Germline-derived CDR1 and CDR2 are GKSSPN and SITVG. The chain's CDR3 is CAWSSGTGNEQYF. The sequenced part of the CDR3 DNA is TGTGCCTGGAGCTCCGGGACAGGGAAT.

There are many counts of this clone. Any gene name here is a mouse gene name. CDR3 residues: CASSTGVGYAEQFF. Incomplete CDR3 DNA: TGTGCTAGCAGTACAGGGGTGGGCTATGCT. This chain links TRBV17 with TRBJ2-1; D may be TRBD1 (6 bases). The read terminates 4 residues ahead of where the CDR3 ends, so the germline J gene completes it. The CDR3 consists of 14 residues. From germline, CDR1 is MNHDT and CDR2 YYDKIL. Trimming pared 4 bases from V and 3 bases from J, leaving 10 bases between.

This clone was detected only a few times. Genes and germline are mouse. Read data end 4 residues before the CDR3 end; the end is taken from the germline J gene. The rearrangement links TRBV1 to TRBJ2-1, with 10 nucleotides matching TRBD2. Per germline, CDR1 NSQYPW and CDR2 LRSPGD (reference sequence). The trim removed 4 bases at V and 5 bases at J, leaving 2 bases unmatched. CDR3 length: 14 residues. CDR3 bases read: TGCACCTGCAGTGGACTGGGGGGCCATGCT. It encodes CTCSGLGGHA. The complete CDR3 sequence is CTCSGLGGHAEQFF.

Comments on this clone: Mouse gene names and germline throughout. The DNA ends 4 residues before the CDR3 does, and the rest of the CDR3 is filled in from the germline J gene. J is TRBJ1-1 and V is TRBV19, with D maybe TRBD1 (6 bases). Per germline, CDR1 FNHDT and CDR2 SITEND (reference sequence). CDR3 length: 13 residues. The CDR3 here is CASSPFRDIEVFF. The covered CDR3 bases are TGTGCCAGCAGCCCCTTCCGGGACATA.

Notes on this clone: Gene names refer to mouse genes. Incomplete CDR3 DNA: TGCACCTGCAGTGCCACAGATGCAGAA. Its protein product is CTCSATDAE. The full CDR3 reads CTCSATDAETLYF. The rearrangement joins TRBV1 to TRBJ2-3, with unresolved D. From the germline J gene comes the end of the CDR3, since the read stops 4 residues before it. The V gene's germline CDR1 is NSQYPW and CDR2 LRSPGD (reference sequence). The CDR3 spans 13 residues. V lost 3 bases to trimming and J lost 2 bases, with 6 bases between them. The full variable domain, in which reference TRBV1 and TRBJ2-3 provide the parts outside the CDR3, is VTLLEQNPRWRLVPRGQAVNLRCILKNSQYPWMSWYQQDLQKQLQWLFTLRSPGDKEVKSLPGADYLATRVTDTELRLQVANMSQGRTLYCTCSATDAETLYFGSGTRLTVL.

Only a few counts were recorded for this clone. The gene names here belong to mouse. The read terminates 3 residues before the CDR3 end, so the remaining end is supplied by the germline J gene. The sample contains more than one DNA sequence encoding this CDR3. This rearrangement joins TRBV19 to TRBJ1-6; D perhaps matches TRBD1 (6 bases). TRBJ1-6 carries the ORF label, with uncertain function. The V end was cut by 5 bases, the J end by 5 bases, with 11 bases between. There are 14 residues in the CDR3. Per germline, CDR1 FNHDT and CDR2 SITEND (reference sequence). This CDR3 is CASSRGTNNSPLYF. The part of the CDR3 DNA that was read is TGTGCCAGCAGCCGGGGGACAAATAATTCGCCC.